What follows is one T cell receptor (beta chain) and its context. Its antigen remains unidentified. This entry is derived from a study of cytomegalovirus exposure and HLA in healthy donors. Study-level points and caveats: Immune exposure was documented only through CMV serostatus.

Both 60 Vbeta primers and 13 Jbeta primers went into the PCR. TCRdb's copy holds only in-frame clones and misses some; the assay was immunoSEQ multiplex PCR. The data hold roughly 180,000 clones, with about 80% observed a single time. The sequence came from a young woman in good health and CMV-seropositive. Sequenced input: PBMCs.

The CDR3 nucleotides read TGTGCCAGTAGTACGGGACTAGCGGGGGTAAATACGCAGTATTTT. Protein product: CASSTGLAGVNTQYF. The V call is TRBV19, the J call TRBJ2-3; 14 bases fit TRBD2. This CDR3 spans 15 amino acids. V trimming: 4 bases; J trimming: 7 bases; junction bases outside the gene matches: 4. The germline CDR1 and CDR2 sequences are LNHDA and SQIVND (reference sequence).